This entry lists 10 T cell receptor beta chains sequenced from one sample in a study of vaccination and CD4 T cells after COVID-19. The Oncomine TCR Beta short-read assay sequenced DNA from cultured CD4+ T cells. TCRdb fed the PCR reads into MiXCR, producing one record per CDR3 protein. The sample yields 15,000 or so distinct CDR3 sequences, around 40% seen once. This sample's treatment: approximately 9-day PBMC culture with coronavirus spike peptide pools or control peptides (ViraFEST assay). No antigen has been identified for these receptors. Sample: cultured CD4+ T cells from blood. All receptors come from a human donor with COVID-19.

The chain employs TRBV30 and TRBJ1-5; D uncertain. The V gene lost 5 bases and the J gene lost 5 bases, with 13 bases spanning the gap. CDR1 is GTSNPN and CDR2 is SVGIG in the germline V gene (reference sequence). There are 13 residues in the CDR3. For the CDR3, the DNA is TGTGCCTGGGATTCAGCAGGAGATCAGCCCCAGCATTTT. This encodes CAWDSAGDQPQHF.

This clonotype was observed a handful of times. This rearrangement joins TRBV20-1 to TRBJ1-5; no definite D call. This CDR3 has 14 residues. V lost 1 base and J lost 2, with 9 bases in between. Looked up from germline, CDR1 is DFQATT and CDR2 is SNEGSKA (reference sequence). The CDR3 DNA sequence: TGCAGTGCTAGAGGTGACGCTGGCAATCAGCCCCAGCATTTT. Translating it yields CSARGDAGNQPQHF.

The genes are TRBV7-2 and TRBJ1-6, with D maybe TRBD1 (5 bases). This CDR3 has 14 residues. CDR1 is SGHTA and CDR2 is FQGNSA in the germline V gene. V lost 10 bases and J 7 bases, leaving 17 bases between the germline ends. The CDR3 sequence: CANSRGTANSPLHF. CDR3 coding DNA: TGTGCCAACAGTCGCGGGACGGCGAATTCACCCCTCCACTTT.

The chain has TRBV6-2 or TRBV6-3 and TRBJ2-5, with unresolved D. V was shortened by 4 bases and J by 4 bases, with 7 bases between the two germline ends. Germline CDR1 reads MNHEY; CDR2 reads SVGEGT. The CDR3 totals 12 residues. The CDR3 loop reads CASSFVGETQYF. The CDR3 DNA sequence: TGTGCCAGCAGTTTTGTAGGAGAGACCCAGTACTTC.

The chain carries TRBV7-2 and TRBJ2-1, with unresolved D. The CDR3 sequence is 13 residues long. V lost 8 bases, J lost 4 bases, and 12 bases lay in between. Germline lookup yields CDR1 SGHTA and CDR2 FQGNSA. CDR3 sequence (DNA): TGTGCCAGCTCCAAAGCCGGGTACAATGAGCAGTTCTTC. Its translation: CASSKAGYNEQFF.

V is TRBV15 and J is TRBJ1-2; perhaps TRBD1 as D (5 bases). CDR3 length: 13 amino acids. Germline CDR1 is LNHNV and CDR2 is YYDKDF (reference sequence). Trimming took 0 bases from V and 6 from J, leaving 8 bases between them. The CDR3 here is CATSRDFRDGYTF. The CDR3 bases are TGTGCCACCAGCAGAGATTTCAGGGATGGCTACACCTTC.

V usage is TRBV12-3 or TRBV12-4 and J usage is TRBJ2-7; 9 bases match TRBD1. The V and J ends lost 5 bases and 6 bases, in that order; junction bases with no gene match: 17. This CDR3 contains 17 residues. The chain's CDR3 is CASSRPPPGQGPGEQYF. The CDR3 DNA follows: TGTGCCAGCAGTCGACCCCCCCCGGGACAGGGACCCGGCGAGCAGTACTTC.

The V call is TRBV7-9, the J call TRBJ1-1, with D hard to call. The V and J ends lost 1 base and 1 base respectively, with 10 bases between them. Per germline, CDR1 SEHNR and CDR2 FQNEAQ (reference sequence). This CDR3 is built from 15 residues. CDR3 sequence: CASSLDGVRNTEAFF. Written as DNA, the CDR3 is TGTGCCAGCAGCTTAGACGGGGTACGGAACACTGAAGCTTTCTTT.

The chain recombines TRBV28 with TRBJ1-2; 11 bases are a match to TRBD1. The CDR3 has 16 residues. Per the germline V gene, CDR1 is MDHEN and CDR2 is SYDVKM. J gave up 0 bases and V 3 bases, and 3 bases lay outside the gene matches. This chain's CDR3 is CASSFGTGGSNYGYTF. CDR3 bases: TGTGCCAGCAGTTTTGGGACAGGGGGGTCTAACTATGGCTACACCTTC.

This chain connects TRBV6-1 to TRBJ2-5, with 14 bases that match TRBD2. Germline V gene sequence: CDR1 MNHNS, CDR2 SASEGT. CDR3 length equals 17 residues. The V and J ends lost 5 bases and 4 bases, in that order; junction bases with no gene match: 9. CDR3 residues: CASSKTSGGANRETQYF. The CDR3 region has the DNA TGTGCCAGCAGTAAGACTAGCGGGGGGGCGAATAGAGAGACCCAGTACTTC.